A selection of T cell receptor beta chains follows, all from one sample in a study of naive and memory T cell subsets. One entry per CDR3 protein results from TCRdb running MiXCR on the 5' RACE reads. The profile shows 20,000 to 25,000 distinct CDR3 sequences, around 4% of them singletons. These receptors all come from a male donor in good health. The CDR3 runs from the conserved cysteine through the conserved F or W. D genes are given only for firm matches. Rows may omit the clone size; those that give it use once, few, many or a size class.

d_gene,abundance,len,v_gene,j_gene,CDR3aa,CDR3nt
TRBD1,many,15,TRBV6-5,TRBJ1-2,CAISSNRGPFYGYTF,TGTGCCATCTCGTCAAACAGGGGTCCTTTCTATGGCTACACCTTC
TRBD2,many,15,TRBV11-2,TRBJ2-1,CASSRVSGMNNEQFF,TGTGCCAGCAGCCGCGTTAGCGGGATGAACAATGAGCAGTTCTTC
NA,many,14,TRBV4-1,TRBJ2-7,CASSQVSTSYEQYF,TGCGCCAGCAGCCAAGTTTCTACCTCCTACGAGCAGTACTTC
NA,NA,15,TRBV5-6,TRBJ1-3,CASSLSAGSGNTIYF,TGTGCCAGCAGCTTGTCGGCCGGCTCTGGAAACACCATATATTTT
NA,many,15,TRBV7-9,TRBJ2-5,CASSPPLVGEETQYF,TGTGCCAGCAGCCCGCCGTTGGTAGGGGAAGAGACCCAGTACTTC
NA,once,15,TRBV7-2,TRBJ2-6,CASSRSSSGANVLTF,TGTGCCAGCAGCCGTAGTAGCTCTGGGGCCAACGTCCTGACTTTC
NA,few,15,TRBV27,TRBJ1-1,CASSFGGTRNTEAFF,TGTGCCAGCAGCTTCGGAGGGACTCGAAACACTGAAGCTTTCTTT
NA,many,15,TRBV6-2/TRBV6-3,TRBJ2-2,CASSSAGADTGELFF,TGTGCCAGCAGTTCGGCAGGGGCCGACACCGGGGAGCTGTTTTTT
NA,many,14,TRBV4-2,TRBJ1-2,CASSQARATYGYTF,TGTGCCAGCAGCCAAGCGCGCGCTACATATGGCTACACCTTC
TRBD2,few,16,TRBV27,TRBJ2-5,CASSPLAGGRSETQYF,TGTGCCAGCAGTCCTCTAGCGGGGGGGCGATCAGAGACCCAGTACTTC
NA,many,16,TRBV6-2/TRBV6-3,TRBJ1-3,CASSGDTVISGNTIYF,TGTGCCAGCAGCGGCGATACGGTGATCTCTGGAAACACCATATATTTT
NA,many,13,TRBV20-1,TRBJ2-5,CSARGAIQETQYF,TGCAGTGCTAGAGGGGCCATCCAAGAGACCCAGTACTTC
NA,many,14,TRBV5-6,TRBJ1-5,CASSFGHSGQPQHF,TGTGCCAGCAGCTTCGGGCATTCTGGTCAGCCCCAGCATTTT
TRBD1,many,17,TRBV7-9,TRBJ2-1,CASSLGQGLNIYNEQFF,TGTGCCAGCAGCTTAGGACAGGGATTAAACATCTACAATGAGCAGTTCTTC
TRBD2,many,16,TRBV5-4,TRBJ2-3,CASSHPGGRSTDTQYF,TGTGCCAGCAGCCATCCGGGGGGGCGATCAACAGATACGCAGTATTTT
NA,many,17,TRBV12-3/TRBV12-4,TRBJ2-1,CASSFKGLSGGYNEQFF,TGTGCCAGCAGTTTTAAAGGCCTGAGCGGAGGATACAATGAGCAGTTCTTC
TRBD1,many,16,TRBV7-2,TRBJ2-1,CASSLEGALSYNEQFF,TGTGCCAGCAGCTTAGAGGGGGCCCTCTCCTACAATGAGCAGTTCTTC
NA,many,14,TRBV5-6,TRBJ2-7,CASSVQGLSYEQYF,TGTGCCAGCAGCGTACAGGGCCTATCCTACGAGCAGTACTTC